Shown below are 28 T cell receptor beta chains from a single sample sequenced in a study of blood T cell repertoires in COVID-19. Here immunoSEQ multiplex PCR was the method, and the copy in TCRdb shows in-frame clones only, minus some. The sample lists 220,000 or so clones; 80% to 90% were seen once. The sample comprised PBMCs or T cells enriched from blood (not recorded which). All receptors derive from a woman in her forties or fifties with acute COVID-19.

The J gene is TRBJ2-1, the V gene TRBV7-6; TRBD2 is a possible D gene (6 bases). CDR3 size: 16 residues. V dropped 3 bases and J dropped 6 bases, with 18 bases sitting between them. From germline, CDR1 is SGHVS and CDR2 FNYEAQ. As DNA, the CDR3 is TGTGCCAGCAGCTTTATAGCGGACCACACCCTCAATGAGCAGTTCTTC. The encoded protein is CASSFIADHTLNEQFF.

V and J are TRBV7-2 and TRBJ1-3; 7 bases fit TRBD1. The germline CDR1 and CDR2 sequences are SGHTA and FQGNSA. V gave up 2 bases and J gave up 2 bases; unmatched junction bases: 3. The CDR3 contains 15 residues. Here the CDR3 reads CASSLRDSPGNTIYF. CDR3 sequence (DNA): TGTGCCAGCAGCTTACGGGACAGCCCTGGAAACACCATATATTTT.

The table lists this clone with a count of one. The chain couples TRBV5-6 to TRBJ1-2, with D perhaps matching TRBD1 (5 bases). Between the trimmed V and J ends, which lost 2 bases and 1 base, there was a span of 18 bases. The CDR3 has 17 amino acids. Germline CDR1 and CDR2: SGHDT and YYEEEE. The CDR3 protein is CASSLATTVLLNYGYTF. Here the CDR3 DNA reads TGTGCCAGCAGCTTAGCCACGACAGTCCTACTTAACTATGGCTACACCTTC.

This chain joins TRBV6-5 and TRBJ1-5; D remains unclear. Between the trimmed V and J ends, which lost 0 bases and 0 bases, there was a span of 9 bases. CDR3 length: 16 residues. The germline V gene encodes CDR1 MNHEY and CDR2 SVGAGI. CDR3 sequence: CASSYSSQPSNQPQHF. CDR3 DNA sequence: TGTGCCAGCAGTTACTCCTCACAGCCTAGCAATCAGCCCCAGCATTTT.

The J gene is TRBJ2-5, the V gene TRBV6-2 or TRBV6-3, with TRBD1 matching 9 bases. This CDR3 has 17 amino acids. Germline V lookup: CDR1 MNHEY, CDR2 SVGEGT. After removal of 4 bases from V and 4 bases from J, the junction contained 13 bases not matched to a gene. The CDR3 DNA is TGTGCCAGCAGTTCAATCTTCACCGGGACAGGGAGAGAGACCCAGTACTTC. It codes for CASSSIFTGTGRETQYF.

The chain uses TRBV19 and TRBJ2-1; perhaps TRBD2 as D (5 bases). Germline V gives CDR1 LNHDA, CDR2 SQIVND (reference sequence). CDR3 length: 15 residues. The V and J ends lost 3 bases and 2 bases respectively, with 11 bases between them. This chain's CDR3 is CASSIRSGAYNEQFF. The CDR3 region has the DNA TGTGCCAGTAGTATTCGGAGCGGAGCCTACAATGAGCAGTTCTTC.

V usage is TRBV9 and J usage is TRBJ1-4; unclear D gene. V lost 4 bases and J lost 6, with 13 bases in between. This CDR3 is 14 amino acids long. CDR1 and CDR2 (germline): SGDLS, YYNGEE. CDR3 DNA sequence: TGTGCCAGCAGCCCCCCCGGTATCGATGAAAAACTGTTTTTT. Amino acids: CASSPPGIDEKLFF.

The chain recombines TRBV6-5 with TRBJ1-4; D gene ambiguous. Germline lookup yields CDR1 MNHEY and CDR2 SVGAGI. The CDR3 covers 16 residues. The germline V and J ends were trimmed by 1 base and 0 bases, with 9 bases remaining between them. The DNA of the CDR3 is TGTGCCAGCAGTTACTTCATAACTACAACTAATGAAAAACTGTTTTTT. Residues: CASSYFITTTNEKLFF.

This clone has only a few counts. The gene calls are TRBV6-5 and TRBJ2-3; D gene ambiguous. The CDR3 consists of 16 residues. V lost 0 bases to trimming and J lost 0 bases, with 10 bases between them. The germline gives CDR1 MNHEY, CDR2 SVGAGI. The CDR3 sequence: CASSYSYSHSTDTQYF. The CDR3 DNA reads TGTGCCAGCAGTTACTCCTATAGCCATAGCACAGATACGCAGTATTTT.

V usage is TRBV7-2 and J usage is TRBJ1-2; 8 bases are shared with TRBD1. Looked up from germline, CDR1 is SGHTA and CDR2 is FQGNSA. The CDR3 contains 16 residues. V dropped 1 base and J dropped 0; count of bases not matched to a gene: 4. The CDR3 DNA reads as TGTGCCAGCAGCTTAGTTGCAGGGGGCTCTAACTATGGCTACACCTTC. Its translation: CASSLVAGGSNYGYTF.

The rearrangement uses TRBV7-2 and TRBJ2-3; 12 bases are shared with TRBD2. This CDR3 contains 17 residues. Losses at the gene ends were 5 bases for V and 1 base for J; bases not matched to a gene: 7. CDR1 SGHTA and CDR2 FQGNSA come from the germline V gene. The CDR3 coding sequence is TGTGCCAGCAGCCTTACAGGGACTAGCGGGCGCACAGATACGCAGTATTTT. Amino acid sequence: CASSLTGTSGRTDTQYF. The whole variable domain, filled in from reference TRBV7-2 and TRBJ2-3, reads GAGVSQSPSNKVTEKGKDVELRCDPISGHTALYWYRQSLGQGLEFLIYFQGNSAPDKSGLPSDRFSAERTGGSVSTLTIQRTQQEDSAVYLCASSLTGTSGRTDTQYFGPGTRLTVL.

This chain uses TRBV5-4 with TRBJ2-5; D is ambiguous. The CDR3 runs 13 residues. V lost 4 bases to trimming and J lost 0 bases, with 7 bases between them. Germline V CDR1 and CDR2: SGHNT, YYREEE (reference sequence). As DNA, the CDR3 is TGTGCCAGCAGCCCCGGGTACCAAGAGACCCAGTACTTC. This codes for CASSPGYQETQYF.

The chain couples TRBV5-1 to TRBJ2-7; D is possibly TRBD2 (6 bases). V lost 3 bases, J lost 3 bases, and 16 bases lay in between. The CDR3 is made up of 15 amino acids. In germline, CDR1 is SGHRS, CDR2 YFSETQ. The CDR3 DNA sequence: TGCGCCAGCAGCTCGTACGCCGGGGGTGTCTACGAGCAGTACTTC. Translation gives CASSSYAGGVYEQYF.

This clone occurred a few times. The V call is TRBV14, the J call TRBJ1-1; D not certain. V was pared by 2 bases and J by 3 bases, with 7 bases between. CDR3 length: 13 residues. Germline CDR1 SGHDN, CDR2 FVKESK. In nucleotides, the CDR3 is TGTGCCAGCAGCCAACACACATACACTGAAGCTTTCTTT. Residues: CASSQHTYTEAFF.

The chain recombines TRBV19 with TRBJ2-7; 8 nucleotides line up with TRBD2. Looked up from germline, CDR1 is LNHDA and CDR2 is SQIVND (reference sequence). The CDR3 has 13 amino acids. The V segment lost 5 bases and the J segment 6 bases; nucleotides outside the gene matches: 6. The CDR3 nucleotides are TGTGCCAGTAGTCTCGGGACTAGTCGCGAGCAGTACTTC. Protein product: CASSLGTSREQYF.

The CDR3 loop is CASSLGQGGSWMFF. For the CDR3, the DNA is TGCGCCAGCAGCTTAGGACAGGGGGGGTCCTGGATGTTTTTT. The chain uses TRBV5-1 and TRBJ1-4, with TRBD1 identical over 10 bases. This CDR3 has 14 amino acids. Unmatched junction bases numbered 10, after V lost 2 bases and J lost 15 bases. Per germline, CDR1 SGHRS and CDR2 YFSETQ.

The chain employs TRBV19 and TRBJ1-5, with D perhaps TRBD1 (6 bases). The CDR3 spans 14 residues. The V gene's germline CDR1 is LNHDA and CDR2 SQIVND (reference sequence). V gave up 3 bases and J gave up 6 bases, with 12 bases separating them. The CDR3 DNA sequence: TGTGCCAGTAGTATCTCCGGGACAACTCAGCCCCAGCATTTT. This sequence encodes CASSISGTTQPQHF.

There are a few counts of this clone. The V and J genes are TRBV7-2 and TRBJ2-1, with TRBD2 matching 11 bases. This CDR3 spans 13 amino acids. The V gene's germline CDR1 is SGHTA and CDR2 FQGNSA. Trimming cost V 5 bases and J 12 bases; bases outside gene matches: 6. This chain's CDR3 is CASSLSGRVSQFF. CDR3 nucleotides: TGTGCCAGCAGCCTTAGCGGGAGGGTCTCGCAGTTCTTC.

The chain has TRBV28 and TRBJ2-4, with 9 nucleotides matching TRBD1. The V gene end was trimmed by 2 bases and the J gene end by 12 bases; junction bases not matched to a gene: 11. Germline V gene sequence: CDR1 MDHEN, CDR2 SYDVKM. This CDR3 region has 15 residues. The CDR3 coding sequence is TGTGCCAGCAGTTTAGGGGGACAGGGCGGGGACAATCAGTACTTC. It encodes CASSLGGQGGDNQYF.

This rearrangement joins TRBV9 to TRBJ1-1, with D unclear. The germline V and J ends were trimmed by 2 bases and 6 bases, with 11 bases remaining between them. Looked up from germline, CDR1 is SGDLS and CDR2 is YYNGEE. This CDR3 has 13 amino acids. The CDR3 nucleotides are TGTGCCAGCAGCGTGCAGGTTTATTCTGAAGCTTTCTTT. This translates into CASSVQVYSEAFF.

V gene TRBV5-4 combines with J gene TRBJ1-1; D might be TRBD1 (5 bases). The CDR3 runs to 13 residues. Trimming cost V 1 base and J 8 bases, with 12 bases left between them. Germline CDR1 is SGHNT and CDR2 is YYREEE (reference sequence). CDR3 sequence reads: CASSLSPGEEAFF. CDR3 bases: TGTGCCAGCAGCTTGTCCCCGGGGGAAGAAGCTTTCTTT.

The genes are TRBV7-8 and TRBJ2-7, with D tentatively TRBD2 (6 bases). The V end lost 1 base, the J end lost 2 bases, and 9 bases lay between the germline ends. CDR3 size: 14 residues. Looked up from germline, CDR1 is SGHVS and CDR2 is FQNEAQ. The CDR3 here is CASSLVEGTYEQYF. The CDR3 coding sequence is TGTGCCAGCAGCTTAGTGGAGGGGACCTACGAGCAGTACTTC.

The chain links TRBV29-1 to TRBJ1-3, with D perhaps TRBD1 (5 bases). The germline V and J ends were trimmed by 7 bases and 2 bases, with 15 bases remaining between them. The CDR3 has 14 residues. Germline CDR1 SQVTM, CDR2 ANQGSEA. DNA of the CDR3: TGCAGCGCCGATGGGGGGTCAGCTGGAAACACCATATATTTT. This encodes CSADGGSAGNTIYF.

This chain links TRBV7-9 with TRBJ1-6; 7 nucleotides line up with TRBD1. V was pared by 3 bases and J by 10 bases, with 12 bases of the junction left unmatched. CDR1 is SEHNR, CDR2 FQNEAQ, per germline (reference sequence). CDR3 length equals 16 residues. The CDR3 is CASSFLPPRQGSPLHF. The CDR3, as DNA: TGTGCCAGCAGCTTCCTTCCCCCTCGACAGGGCTCACCCCTCCACTTT.

The chain links TRBV7-8 to TRBJ1-5, with D maybe TRBD1 (6 bases). The CDR3 loop spans 15 amino acids. V lost 3 bases and J 1 base, leaving 10 bases between the germline ends. CDR1 is SGHVS, CDR2 FQNEAQ, per germline. CDR3 protein: CASSFSGQSNQPQHF. Here the CDR3 DNA reads TGTGCCAGCAGCTTTTCCGGACAGAGCAATCAGCCCCAGCATTTT.

This clone was observed once. CDR3 in DNA: TGTGCCAGCAACCCCCCAGCGGGAATCCCCACAGATACGCAGTATTTT. It specifies CASNPPAGIPTDTQYF. The rearrangement links TRBV28 to TRBJ2-3, with 7 bases matching TRBD2. CDR1 is MDHEN and CDR2 is SYDVKM in the germline V gene. The CDR3 has 16 residues. Trimming took 7 bases from V and 2 from J; bases not matched to a gene: 12.

The rearrangement joins TRBV5-6 to TRBJ1-2; 8 nucleotides align to TRBD1. J gave up 4 bases and V 6 bases, and 2 bases lay outside the gene matches. Germline V gene sequence: CDR1 SGHDT, CDR2 YYEEEE. This CDR3 spans 12 amino acids. The CDR3 nucleotides are TGTGCCAGCAACAGGGGGAGCTATGGCTACACCTTC. It codes for CASNRGSYGYTF. The full variable domain, rest sourced from reference TRBV5-6 and TRBJ1-2, is DAGVTQSPTHLIKTRGQQVTLRCSPKSGHDTVSWYQQALGQGPQFIFQYYEEEERQRGNFPDRFSGHQFPNYSSELNVNALLLGDSALYLCASNRGSYGYTFGSGTRLTVV.

The CDR3, as DNA: TGTGCCAGTAGTCCGACAGGGGTCACTCAGCCCCAGCATTTT. Its translation is CASSPTGVTQPQHF. The chain links TRBV19 to TRBJ1-5; 8 bases are a match to TRBD1. V trimming: 5 bases; J trimming: 6 bases; junction bases outside the gene matches: 6. This CDR3 region has 14 residues. Germline V gene sequence: CDR1 LNHDA, CDR2 SQIVND (reference sequence).